The 14 T cell receptor beta chains below all came from one sample that was sequenced in a study of T cell responses to AZD1222 COVID-19 vaccine. The assay was immunoSEQ multiplex PCR, and TCRdb's table has in-frame clones only and misses some. The sample lists over 150,000 clones, 87% occurring once. The sequencing used peripheral blood, collected on day 0 of AZD1222 vaccination. The receptors shown here come from an adult in good health.

This clone was counted a few times. This sequence joins TRBV21-1 and TRBJ2-7; no DNA check was done on the table's D call, TRBD2. TRBV21-1 is a recognized pseudogene. The CDR3 loop spans 16 amino acids. CDR3 bases: TGTGCCAGCAACCCATCAGGCCGGACTAGCGGGAAACAACAGTACTTC. Protein: CASNPSGRTSGKQQYF.

The J gene is TRBJ1-4, the V gene TRBV7-9, with a tentative D call TRBD1 (6 bases). V was cut by 2 bases and J by 6 bases, with 10 bases left in between. Germline loops: CDR1 SEHNR, CDR2 FQNEAQ (reference sequence). The CDR3 length is 14 residues. The CDR3 bases are TGTGCCAGCAGCTTATTTTCAGGGGATGAAAAACTGTTTTTT. Residues: CASSLFSGDEKLFF.

V is TRBV5-4 and J is TRBJ2-5; 9 positions agree with TRBD2. With 3 bases clipped from V and 5 bases from J, the junction kept 5 bases outside the gene matches. CDR1 and CDR2 (germline): SGHNT, YYREEE (reference sequence). This CDR3 contains 14 residues. The CDR3 nucleotides are TGTGCCAGCAGCTCACGGACTAGCGCCGAGACCCAGTACTTC. Its protein is CASSSRTSAETQYF.

The chain is built from TRBV11-1 and TRBJ2-1; the match to TRBD2 covers 7 bases. The germline V gene encodes CDR1 SGHAT and CDR2 FQDESV (reference sequence). Unmatched junction bases numbered 7, after V lost 3 bases and J lost 2 bases. CDR3 size: 16 residues. CDR3 sequence reads: CASSFRGRDPYNEQFF. In DNA, the CDR3 is TGTGCCAGCAGCTTCCGTGGGAGGGACCCCTACAATGAGCAGTTCTTC.

This clone was found once. The chain has TRBV5-5 and TRBJ1-3, with a tentative D call TRBD1 (5 bases). The CDR3 is made up of 15 amino acids. Germline CDR1 SGHKS, CDR2 YYEKEE (reference sequence). V shed 5 bases and J shed 0 bases, with 12 bases lying between them. The CDR3 region is CASSAGANSGNTIYF. CDR3 DNA sequence: TGTGCCAGCAGTGCCGGGGCAAACTCTGGAAACACCATATATTTT.

The chain joins TRBV9 to TRBJ1-1; D not certain. This CDR3 is built from 14 residues. V lost 5 bases to trimming and J lost 1 base, with 12 bases between them. Germline V gene data show CDR1 as SGDLS and CDR2 as YYNGEE. CDR3 sequence: CASSPYSENTEAFF. CDR3 bases: TGTGCCAGCAGTCCGTACTCAGAGAACACTGAAGCTTTCTTT.

The chain uses TRBV3-1 (or the pseudogene TRBV3-2) and TRBJ2-5; perhaps TRBD2 as D (6 bases). Germline CDR1 is LGHDT and CDR2 is YNNKEL (reference sequence). V lost 3 bases to trimming and J lost 5 bases, with 13 bases between them. This CDR3 contains 14 residues. The CDR3 DNA reads as TGTGCCAGCAGCCAGGCGGGACCAGGGGAGACCCAGTACTTC. As protein: CASSQAGPGETQYF.

V is TRBV2 and J is TRBJ2-7, with 8 bases aligning to TRBD1. V gave up 4 bases and J gave up 5 bases; unmatched junction bases: 10. CDR3 size: 15 residues. Germline loops: CDR1 SNHLY, CDR2 FYNNEI. The CDR3 sequence: CASSGPRQGRNEQYF. CDR3 nucleotides: TGTGCCAGCAGTGGCCCTCGACAGGGGAGGAACGAGCAGTACTTC.

J is TRBJ2-6 and V is TRBV7-9; 11 bases match TRBD2. V shed 5 bases and J 1 base; nucleotides not matched to a gene: 7. The CDR3 extends over 18 amino acids. In germline, CDR1 is SEHNR, CDR2 FQNEAQ (reference sequence). CDR3 bases: TGTGCCAGCAGCGCCGCGGGACTAGCGGAGTCTGGGGCCAACGTCCTGACTTTC. Its protein is CASSAAGLAESGANVLTF.

V usage is TRBV19 and J usage is TRBJ2-1, with D tentatively TRBD1 (6 bases). The CDR3 runs to 15 residues. Germline V gene data show CDR1 as LNHDA and CDR2 as SQIVND (reference sequence). V was pared by 0 bases and J by 7 bases, with 13 bases between. The CDR3 nucleotides are TGTGCCAGTAGTATAGAAACAGGGTATACGAATGAGCAGTTCTTC. Protein product: CASSIETGYTNEQFF.

This chain uses TRBV5-1 with TRBJ2-3; TRBD2 might be the D (6 bases). Trimming cost V 6 bases and J 4 bases, with 18 bases left between them. Germline-derived CDR1 and CDR2 are SGHRS and YFSETQ. This CDR3 region has 15 residues. CDR3 protein: CASTETPGLPDTQYF. Here the CDR3 DNA reads TGCGCCAGCACCGAAACTCCGGGACTCCCAGATACGCAGTATTTT.

The chain has TRBV27 and TRBJ1-2, with TRBD1 matching over 9 bases. Germline CDR1 and CDR2: MNHEY and SMNVEV (reference sequence). The CDR3 totals 16 residues. Trimming at V came to 5 bases and at J to 4 bases, leaving 11 bases not matched to a gene. The CDR3 nucleotides are TGTGCCAGCAGTCCATTGAGACAGGGACAGGGCTATGGCTACACCTTC. It encodes CASSPLRQGQGYGYTF.

This clone was seen just once. This rearrangement joins TRBV9 to TRBJ2-1, with TRBD2 as a possible D gene (7 bases). The CDR3 has 16 residues. V was cut by 1 base and J by 7 bases, with 18 bases left in between. CDR1 and CDR2 (germline): SGDLS, YYNGEE. CDR3 sequence reads: CASSVRGGGPENEQFF. The CDR3 DNA follows: TGTGCCAGCAGCGTAAGGGGCGGGGGCCCTGAAAATGAGCAGTTCTTC.

This sequence joins TRBV21-1 and TRBJ2-7; TRBD2, the D gene given by the table, was not confirmed from the DNA. TRBV21-1 is labeled a pseudogene. The CDR3 is made up of 17 amino acids. The CDR3 DNA is TGTGCCCCACCATGGAGGCTAGGGGGGGGGAGCTCCTACGAGCAGTACTTC. Protein sequence: CAPPWRLGGGSSYEQYF.